A selection of T cell receptor beta chains follows, all from one sample in a study of type 1 regulatory T cells. Each CDR3 protein gets one entry after TCRdb re-called the reads with MiXCR. The sample consists of 68,000 or so distinct CDR3 sequences, about 50% of them appearing once. The antigens for these receptors are not known. Sample: cultured non-Tr1 T cells, either the whole culture or a sorted T cell fraction (not recorded which). The receptors here all came from a human donor in good health. Both conserved end residues are part of each CDR3. D genes are given only for firm matches. Only some rows state a clone size, as once, few, many or a class for expanded clones.

D	V	size	J	DNA	CDR3
TRBD1	TRBV19	few	TRBJ1-5	TGTGCCAGTAGTATGGACAGGCGAGAAGGGACCCAGCATTTT	CASSMDRREGTQHF
NA	TRBV20-1	few	TRBJ2-7	TGCAGTGCTAGTTTGAGGGAACAGCGGATCCCCTACGAGCAGTACTTC	CSASLREQRIPYEQYF
NA	TRBV7-2	NA	TRBJ1-5	TGTGCCAGCAGCCTCAGTATCACGAGTTTCGGGCAGCCCCAGCATTTT	CASSLSITSFGQPQHF
TRBD1	TRBV5-1	NA	TRBJ1-6	TGCGCCAGCAGCTCCGGGACAGGGGGTACTTCACCCCTCCACTTT	CASSSGTGGTSPLHF
NA	TRBV18	few	TRBJ2-3	TGTGCCAGCTCACCATATATAGGGGATACGCAGTATTTT	CASSPYIGDTQYF
NA	TRBV29-1	NA	TRBJ2-1	TGCAGCGTTGGGCGGGGGCCCTCGTGGGGTTCGAGCTCCTACAATGAGCAGTTCTTC	CSVGRGPSWGSSSYNEQFF
TRBD1	TRBV7-3	few	TRBJ1-1	TGTGCCAGCAGCAAAGGGACAGCGAACACTGAAGCTTTCTTT	CASSKGTANTEAFF
NA	TRBV5-1	once	TRBJ2-2	TGCGCCAGCAGCTTCGGTAACAGCGCGAACACCGGGGAGCTGTTTTTT	CASSFGNSANTGELFF
NA	TRBV6-2/TRBV6-3	few	TRBJ2-7	TGTGCCAGCAGTTCCCCGGGACCAACTTTGTCCTACGAGCAGTACTTC	CASSSPGPTLSYEQYF
NA	TRBV4-1	NA	TRBJ1-5	TGCGCCAGCAGCCAAGCCGGAATAGGGATCAACAATCAGCCCCAGCATTTT	CASSQAGIGINNQPQHF
NA	TRBV10-3	NA	TRBJ1-2	TGTGCCATCAGCAGACGGAACTATGGCTACACCTTC	CAISRRNYGYTF
TRBD1	TRBV12-3/TRBV12-4	NA	TRBJ1-2	TGTGCCAGCAGTAGGACAGGGACTTTAGATGGCTACACCTTC	CASSRTGTLDGYTF
NA	TRBV3-1	medium-sized	TRBJ2-2	TGTGCCAGCCAAAAGGGGGGGCGCTTCACCGGGGAGCTGTTTTTT	CASQKGGRFTGELFF
TRBD1	TRBV20-1	NA	TRBJ2-1	TGCAGTACTTCCGGGACAGGAGTTTACAATGAGCAGTTCTTC	CSTSGTGVYNEQFF
TRBD2	TRBV15	few	TRBJ2-7	TGTGCCACCAGCAGAGATCGGGGACTAGCGGGACAATCACCCTACGAGCAGTACTTC	CATSRDRGLAGQSPYEQYF
TRBD1	TRBV11-2	NA	TRBJ2-3	TGTGCCAGCAGAATACAGGGGTGGGACACAGATACGCAGTATTTT	CASRIQGWDTDTQYF
NA	TRBV20-1	NA	TRBJ1-2	TGCAGTGCTAGAGAAGAAGGTGATGGCTACACCTTC	CSAREEGDGYTF
NA	TRBV20-1	NA	TRBJ1-2	TGCAGTGCTAGAGTTACCAATTTGGGAGAGGGCTACACCTTC	CSARVTNLGEGYTF
NA	TRBV5-1	NA	TRBJ2-3	TGCGCCAGCAGCTTGGACAGGGATACGCAGTATTTT	CASSLDRDTQYF
TRBD1	TRBV10-3	NA	TRBJ1-1	TGTGCCATCACCGACTTGGACAGGGGGGACACTGAAGCTTTCTTT	CAITDLDRGDTEAFF
NA	TRBV21-1	NA	TRBJ2-5	TGTGCCAGCAGCAAAAGAATAATGGGACGCAACCAAGAGACCCAGTACTTC	CASSKRIMGRNQETQYF
NA	TRBV28	NA	TRBJ1-4	TGTGCCAGCGCAAGCCCACGGGGGGGAGGGGGACGGGAAAAACTGTTTTTT	CASASPRGGGGREKLFF
TRBD1	TRBV7-2	NA	TRBJ2-2	TGTGCCAGCAGCTCCCGACAGGGGGCGAGCACCGGGGAGCTGTTTTTT	CASSSRQGASTGELFF
NA	TRBV20-1	NA	TRBJ1-1	TGCAGTGCTAGACCCAACATAGCCACTGAAGCTTTCTTT	CSARPNIATEAFF
NA	TRBV7-2	NA	TRBJ1-5	TGTGCCAGCAGCTTACCCGGGACACCCCAGAGTCAGCCCCAGCATTTT	CASSLPGTPQSQPQHF
TRBD1	TRBV20-1	few	TRBJ2-3	TGCAGTGCCCCCCTCTGGACAGGGGACAAGGAGGGGCAGTATTTT	CSAPLWTGDKEGQYF
TRBD1	TRBV6-5	few	TRBJ1-4	TGTGCCAGCAGTTACTCGGGACAGGGTGAAAAACTGTTTTTT	CASSYSGQGEKLFF
NA	TRBV28	once	TRBJ1-3	TGTGCCAGCAGTTTAAGTCTGCAGGCTGCGGAGTTT	CASSLSLQAAEF
NA	TRBV7-9	NA	TRBJ1-2	TGTGCCAGCAGCTTAAGTCAGAAGAGCTACACCTTC	CASSLSQKSYTF
TRBD1	TRBV20-1	NA	TRBJ1-5	TGCAGTGCTAGAGATGACAGGGGGCGTCAGCCTCAGCATTTT	CSARDDRGRQPQHF
NA	TRBV20-1	NA	TRBJ1-1	TGCAGTCTAGGACAGTTTAACACTGAAGCTTTCTTT	CSLGQFNTEAFF